This record concerns one T cell receptor beta chain sequence. The antigen is undetermined. In the PCR, 60 Vbeta and 13 Jbeta primers were used. Sequencing was performed with immunoSEQ multiplex PCR; in TCRdb, only in-frame clones are kept and a portion is missing. This table has around 150,000 clones, approximately 80% appearing once. This CDR3 spans 12 amino acids. The germline V gene encodes CDR1 SQVTM and CDR2 ANQGSEA. Trimming took 2 bases from V and 3 from J, leaving 8 bases between them. This specimen belongs to a study of cytomegalovirus exposure and HLA in healthy donors. The study, taken as a whole, reports: A missense DCLRE1C variant was associated with V- and J-gene trimming of TCR beta chains in a later analysis, and an independent cohort replicated the association. Despite most TCR sequences being rare, some public TCRs occurred in many donors.

The chain recombines TRBV29-1 with TRBJ2-7; D perhaps matches TRBD2 (5 bases). The TCR sequence derives from a woman aged 40-49 years in good health and CMV-seropositive. Sequencing was performed on PBMCs. CDR3 sequence (DNA): TGCAGCGTTGAATTACGGGACTACGAGCAGTACTTC. Translated: CSVELRDYEQYF.